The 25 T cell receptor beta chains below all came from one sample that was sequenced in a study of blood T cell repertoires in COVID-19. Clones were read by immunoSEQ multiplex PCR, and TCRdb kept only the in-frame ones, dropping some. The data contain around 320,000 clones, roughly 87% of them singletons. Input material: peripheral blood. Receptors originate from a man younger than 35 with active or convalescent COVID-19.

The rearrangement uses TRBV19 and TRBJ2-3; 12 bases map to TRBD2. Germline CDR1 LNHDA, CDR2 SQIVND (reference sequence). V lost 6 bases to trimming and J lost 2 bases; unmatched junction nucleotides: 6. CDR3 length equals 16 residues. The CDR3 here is CASSEGLAGATDTQYF. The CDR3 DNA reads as TGTGCCAGTAGCGAGGGACTAGCGGGCGCCACAGATACGCAGTATTTT.

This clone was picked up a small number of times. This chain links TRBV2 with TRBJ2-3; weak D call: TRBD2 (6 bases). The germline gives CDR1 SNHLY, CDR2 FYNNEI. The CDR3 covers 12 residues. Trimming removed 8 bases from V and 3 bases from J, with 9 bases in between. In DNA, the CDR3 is TGTGCCAGCCGTCGGGGGACAGATACGCAGTATTTT. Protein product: CASRRGTDTQYF.

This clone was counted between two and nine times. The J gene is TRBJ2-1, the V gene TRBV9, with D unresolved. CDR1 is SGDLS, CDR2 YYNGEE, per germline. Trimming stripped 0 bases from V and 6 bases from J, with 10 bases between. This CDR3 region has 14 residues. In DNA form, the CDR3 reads TGTGCCAGCAGCGTAGCTTTCGGTTCCAATGAGCAGTTCTTC. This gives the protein CASSVAFGSNEQFF. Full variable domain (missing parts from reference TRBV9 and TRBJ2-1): DSGVTQTPKHLITATGQRVTLRCSPRSGDLSVYWYQQSLDQGLQFLIQYYNGEERAKGNILERFSAQQFPDLHSELNLSSLELGDSALYFCASSVAFGSNEQFFGPGTRLTVL.

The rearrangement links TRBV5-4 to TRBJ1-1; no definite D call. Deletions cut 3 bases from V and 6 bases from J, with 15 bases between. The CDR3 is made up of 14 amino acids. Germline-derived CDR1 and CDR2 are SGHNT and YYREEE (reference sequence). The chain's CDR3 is CASSSPQALAEAFF. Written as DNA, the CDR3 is TGTGCCAGCAGCTCACCCCAGGCTTTGGCTGAAGCTTTCTTT.

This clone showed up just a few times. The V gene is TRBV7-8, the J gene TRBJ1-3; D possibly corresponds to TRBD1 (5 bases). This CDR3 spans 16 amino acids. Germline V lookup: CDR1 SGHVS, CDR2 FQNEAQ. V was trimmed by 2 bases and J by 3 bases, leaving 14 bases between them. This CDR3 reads CASSLLGGLGGNTIYF. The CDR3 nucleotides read TGTGCCAGCAGCTTATTGGGGGGACTGGGTGGAAACACCATATATTTT.

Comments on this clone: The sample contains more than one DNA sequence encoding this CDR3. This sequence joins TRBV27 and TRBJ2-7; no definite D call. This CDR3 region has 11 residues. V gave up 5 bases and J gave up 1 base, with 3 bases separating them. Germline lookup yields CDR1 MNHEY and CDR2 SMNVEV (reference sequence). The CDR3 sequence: CASSRSYEQYF. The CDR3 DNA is TGTGCCAGCAGTCGGTCCTACGAGCAGTACTTC.

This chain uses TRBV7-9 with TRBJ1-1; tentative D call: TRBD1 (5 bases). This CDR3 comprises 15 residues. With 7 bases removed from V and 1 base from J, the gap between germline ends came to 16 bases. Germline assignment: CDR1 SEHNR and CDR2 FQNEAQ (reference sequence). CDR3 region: CASTIQKGQNTEAFF. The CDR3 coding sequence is TGTGCCAGCACCATACAGAAGGGGCAGAACACTGAAGCTTTCTTT.

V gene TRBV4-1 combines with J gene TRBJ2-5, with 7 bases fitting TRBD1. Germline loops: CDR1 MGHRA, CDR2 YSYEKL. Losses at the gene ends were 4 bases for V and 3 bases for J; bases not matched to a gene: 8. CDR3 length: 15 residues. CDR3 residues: CASSRIGTAKETQYF. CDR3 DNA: TGCGCCAGCAGCCGGATCGGGACAGCCAAAGAGACCCAGTACTTC.

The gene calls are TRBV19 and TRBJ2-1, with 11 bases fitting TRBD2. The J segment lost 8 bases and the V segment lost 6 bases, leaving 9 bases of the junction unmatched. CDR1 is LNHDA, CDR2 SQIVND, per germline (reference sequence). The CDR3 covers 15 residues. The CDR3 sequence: CASSHLAGGPHEQFF. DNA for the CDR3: TGTGCCAGTAGCCACTTAGCGGGGGGGCCGCATGAGCAGTTCTTC.

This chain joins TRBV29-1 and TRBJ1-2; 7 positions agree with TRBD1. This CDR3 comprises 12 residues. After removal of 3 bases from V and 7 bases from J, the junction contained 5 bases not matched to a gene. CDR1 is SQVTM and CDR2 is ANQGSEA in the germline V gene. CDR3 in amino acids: CSVDRGQFGYTF. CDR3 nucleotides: TGCAGCGTTGATCGGGGACAGTTTGGCTACACCTTC.

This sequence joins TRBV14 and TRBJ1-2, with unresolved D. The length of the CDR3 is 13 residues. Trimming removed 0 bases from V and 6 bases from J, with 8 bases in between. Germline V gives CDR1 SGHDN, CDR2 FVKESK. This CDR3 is CASSQDWGDGYTF. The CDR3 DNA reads TGTGCCAGCAGCCAAGATTGGGGAGATGGCTACACCTTC.

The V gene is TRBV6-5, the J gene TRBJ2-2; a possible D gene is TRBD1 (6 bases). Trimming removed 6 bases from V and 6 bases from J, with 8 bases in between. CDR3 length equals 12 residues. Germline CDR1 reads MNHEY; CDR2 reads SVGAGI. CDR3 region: CASRGAAGELFF. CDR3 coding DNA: TGTGCCAGCAGGGGGGCCGCCGGGGAGCTGTTTTTT.

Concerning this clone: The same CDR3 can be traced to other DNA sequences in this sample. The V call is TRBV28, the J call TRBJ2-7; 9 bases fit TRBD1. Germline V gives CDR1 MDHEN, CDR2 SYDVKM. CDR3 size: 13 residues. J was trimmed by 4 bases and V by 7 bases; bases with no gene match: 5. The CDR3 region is CASTDRGGYEQYF. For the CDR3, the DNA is TGTGCCAGCACTGACAGGGGGGGGTACGAGCAGTACTTC. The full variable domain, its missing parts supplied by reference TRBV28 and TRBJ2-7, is DVKVTQSSRYLVKRTGEKVFLECVQDMDHENMFWYRQDPGLGLRLIYFSYDVKMKEKGDIPEGYSVSREKKERFSLILESASTNQTSMYLCASTDRGGYEQYFGPGTRLTVT.

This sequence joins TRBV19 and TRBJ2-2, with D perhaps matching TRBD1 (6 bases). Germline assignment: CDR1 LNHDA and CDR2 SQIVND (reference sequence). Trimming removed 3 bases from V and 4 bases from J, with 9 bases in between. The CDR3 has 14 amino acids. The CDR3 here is CASSMGTSTGELFF. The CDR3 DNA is TGTGCCAGTAGTATGGGGACATCCACCGGGGAGCTGTTTTTT.

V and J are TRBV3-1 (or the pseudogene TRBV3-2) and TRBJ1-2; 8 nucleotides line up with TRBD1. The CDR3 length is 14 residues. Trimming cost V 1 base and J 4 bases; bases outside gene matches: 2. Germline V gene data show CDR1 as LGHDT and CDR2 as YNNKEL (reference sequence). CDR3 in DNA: TGTGCCAGCAGCCAAGCAGGACAGGGCTATGGCTACACCTTC. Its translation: CASSQAGQGYGYTF.

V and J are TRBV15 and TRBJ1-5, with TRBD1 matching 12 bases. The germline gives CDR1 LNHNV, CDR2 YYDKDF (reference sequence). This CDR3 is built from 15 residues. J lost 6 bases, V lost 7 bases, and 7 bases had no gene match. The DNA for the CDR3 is TGTGCCACCAAAGAGGGACAGGGGGCCTTTCAGCCCCAGCATTTT. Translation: CATKEGQGAFQPQHF. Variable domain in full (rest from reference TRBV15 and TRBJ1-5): DAMVIQNPRYQVTQFGKPVTLSCSQTLNHNVMYWYQQKSSQAPKLLFHYYDKDFNNEADTPDNFQSRRPNTSFCFLDIRSPGLGDTAMYLCATKEGQGAFQPQHFGDGTRLSIL.

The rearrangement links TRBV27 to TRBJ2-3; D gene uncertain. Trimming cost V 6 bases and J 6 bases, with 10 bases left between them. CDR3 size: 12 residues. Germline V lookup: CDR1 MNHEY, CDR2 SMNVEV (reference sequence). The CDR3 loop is CASSDDWDTQYF. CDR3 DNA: TGTGCCAGCAGCGACGACTGGGATACGCAGTATTTT.

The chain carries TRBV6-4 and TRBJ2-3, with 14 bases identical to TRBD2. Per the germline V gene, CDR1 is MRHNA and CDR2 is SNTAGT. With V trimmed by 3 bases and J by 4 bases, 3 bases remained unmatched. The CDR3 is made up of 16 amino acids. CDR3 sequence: CASSEGTSGGADTQYF. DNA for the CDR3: TGTGCCAGCAGTGAGGGGACTAGCGGGGGTGCAGATACGCAGTATTTT.

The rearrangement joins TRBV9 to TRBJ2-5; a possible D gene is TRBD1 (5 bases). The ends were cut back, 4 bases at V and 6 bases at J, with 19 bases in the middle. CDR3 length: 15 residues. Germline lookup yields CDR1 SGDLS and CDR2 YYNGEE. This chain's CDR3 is CASSSLGAGRQTQYF. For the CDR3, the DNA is TGTGCCAGCAGCTCCCTTGGGGCTGGCAGGCAGACCCAGTACTTC.

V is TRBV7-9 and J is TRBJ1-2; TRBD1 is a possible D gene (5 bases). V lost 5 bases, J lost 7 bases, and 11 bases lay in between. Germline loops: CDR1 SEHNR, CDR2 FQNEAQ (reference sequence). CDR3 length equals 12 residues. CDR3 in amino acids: CASSRDSGGYTF. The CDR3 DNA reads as TGTGCCAGCAGCCGCGACAGTGGTGGCTACACCTTC. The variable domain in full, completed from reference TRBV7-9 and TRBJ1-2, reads DTGVSQNPRHKITKRGQNVTFRCDPISEHNRLYWYRQTLGQGPEFLTYFQNEAQLEKSRLLSDRFSAERPKGSFSTLEIQRTEQGDSAMYLCASSRDSGGYTFGSGTRLTVV.

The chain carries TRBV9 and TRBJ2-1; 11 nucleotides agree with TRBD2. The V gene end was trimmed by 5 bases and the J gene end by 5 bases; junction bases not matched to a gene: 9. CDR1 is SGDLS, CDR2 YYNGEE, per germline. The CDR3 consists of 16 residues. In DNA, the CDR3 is TGTGCCAGCAGTCTTTATAGCGGGGGGGTAAACAATGAGCAGTTCTTC. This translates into CASSLYSGGVNNEQFF.

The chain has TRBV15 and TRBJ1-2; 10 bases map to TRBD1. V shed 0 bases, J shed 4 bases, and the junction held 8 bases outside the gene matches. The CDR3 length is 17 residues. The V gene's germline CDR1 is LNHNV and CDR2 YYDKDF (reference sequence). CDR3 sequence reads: CATSRDRTGTGAYGYTF. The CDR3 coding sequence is TGTGCCACCAGCAGAGACAGAACCGGGACAGGGGCCTATGGCTACACCTTC.

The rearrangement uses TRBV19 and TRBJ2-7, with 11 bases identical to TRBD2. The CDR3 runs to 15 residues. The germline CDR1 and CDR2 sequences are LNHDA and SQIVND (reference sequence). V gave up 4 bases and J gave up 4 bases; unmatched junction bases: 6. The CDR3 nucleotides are TGTGCCAGTAGTACGACTAGCGGGGCCTTGTACGAGCAGTACTTC. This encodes CASSTTSGALYEQYF.

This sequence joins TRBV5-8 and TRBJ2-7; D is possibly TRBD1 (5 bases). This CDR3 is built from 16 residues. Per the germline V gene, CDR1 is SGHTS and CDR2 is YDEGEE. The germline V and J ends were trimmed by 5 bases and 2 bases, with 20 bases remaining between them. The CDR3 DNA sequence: TGTGCCAGCAGATATTCCGTAGGACACCACACCTACGAGCAGTACTTC. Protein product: CASRYSVGHHTYEQYF.

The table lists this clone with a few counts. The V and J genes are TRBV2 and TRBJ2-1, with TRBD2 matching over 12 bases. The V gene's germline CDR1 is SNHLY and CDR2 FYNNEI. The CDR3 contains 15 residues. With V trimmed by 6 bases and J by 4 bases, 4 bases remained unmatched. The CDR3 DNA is TGTGCCAGCAGGGAACTAGCGGGAGGATACAATGAGCAGTTCTTC. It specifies CASRELAGGYNEQFF.